One sample yielded the 24 T cell receptor beta chains listed below, sequenced in a study of cytomegalovirus exposure and HLA in healthy donors. This PCR relied on a set of 60 Vbeta primers and 13 Jbeta primers. Method: immunoSEQ multiplex PCR; TCRdb's copy keeps in-frame clones and lacks some. The data hold 50,000 or so clones, with around 70% observed a single time. Sequenced: PBMCs. Receptor source: a woman in her forties or fifties in good health and CMV-seronegative.

In its sample, this clone ranks as medium-sized. V gene TRBV7-3 combines with J gene TRBJ1-6; D remains ambiguous. Germline values: CDR1 SGHTA, CDR2 FQGTGA. With 8 bases removed from V and 7 bases from J, the gap between germline ends came to 12 bases. This CDR3 comprises 13 residues. CDR3 nucleotides: TGTGCCAGCGCCGCGGGTGGGAATTCACCCCTCCACTTT. Translated, it gives CASAAGGNSPLHF.

The DNA of the CDR3 is TGTGCCAGCAGCGTCGGGATGGGGACAGATACGCAGTATTTT. Its protein product is CASSVGMGTDTQYF. The rearrangement uses TRBV7-8 and TRBJ2-3; a possible D gene is TRBD2 (5 bases). Germline values: CDR1 SGHVS, CDR2 FQNEAQ. Trimming removed 5 bases at V and 3 bases at J, with 12 bases between. This CDR3 comprises 14 residues.

This chain joins TRBV18 and TRBJ1-6, with D unresolved. Germline lookup yields CDR1 KGHSH and CDR2 LQKENI. V was shortened by 0 bases and J by 5 bases, with 8 bases between the two germline ends. This CDR3 spans 15 amino acids. The CDR3: CASSPPEGNNSPLHF. The CDR3 nucleotides are TGTGCCAGCTCACCACCGGAGGGAAATAATTCACCCCTCCACTTT.

CDR3 amino acids: CSAWAQKMFF. For the CDR3, the DNA is TGCAGCGCTTGGGCCCAAAAGATGTTTTTT. This chain connects TRBV20-1 to TRBJ1-4; no clear D. The CDR3 covers 10 residues. Germline V CDR1 and CDR2: DFQATT, SNEGSKA (reference sequence).

This clone was detected a few times. The rearrangement joins TRBV30 to TRBJ2-7; D is possibly TRBD1 (6 bases). V lost 2 bases and J lost 2, with 10 bases in between. CDR3 length: 13 amino acids. Germline V gives CDR1 GTSNPN, CDR2 SVGIG (reference sequence). The CDR3 DNA follows: TGTGCCTGGAGTAAGGGGGACGCCTACGAGCAGTACTTC. Translation gives CAWSKGDAYEQYF.

This clone was detected only once. The rearrangement links TRBV4-1 to TRBJ2-3; 8 bases align to TRBD2. This CDR3 comprises 15 residues. Germline loops: CDR1 MGHRA, CDR2 YSYEKL. The V segment lost 0 bases and the J segment 1 base; nucleotides outside the gene matches: 0. CDR3 protein: CASSQEAGGTDTQYF. In DNA, the CDR3 is TGCGCCAGCAGCCAAGAAGCGGGGGGCACAGATACGCAGTATTTT.

The CDR3 reads CASSLTGENQPQHF. CDR3 sequence (DNA): TGTGCCAGCAGTTTGACAGGGGAAAATCAGCCCCAGCATTTT. J is TRBJ1-5 and V is TRBV28, with 8 bases lining up with TRBD1. This CDR3 region has 14 residues. V lost 3 bases, J lost 4 bases, and 2 bases stayed unmatched. CDR1 and CDR2 (germline): MDHEN, SYDVKM.

The chain recombines TRBV2 with TRBJ2-3, with 10 nucleotides matching TRBD2. The CDR3 covers 16 residues. Germline lookup yields CDR1 SNHLY and CDR2 FYNNEI. With V trimmed by 4 bases and J by 0 bases, 4 bases remained unmatched. The CDR3 sequence: CASSVSGRPSTDTQYF. The CDR3 DNA sequence: TGTGCCAGCAGTGTTAGCGGGAGGCCAAGCACAGATACGCAGTATTTT.

The V call is TRBV28, the J call TRBJ2-5; 8 bases line up with TRBD2. Trimming at V came to 1 base and at J to 5 bases, leaving 15 bases not matched to a gene. Germline V CDR1 and CDR2: MDHEN, SYDVKM. The CDR3 runs 18 residues. The CDR3 sequence: CASSLSPGLGSLSETQYF. CDR3 nucleotide sequence: TGTGCCAGCAGTTTATCCCCGGGACTAGGTTCCTTAAGCGAGACCCAGTACTTC.

The gene calls are TRBV5-6 and TRBJ2-7; unclear D gene. V was pared by 2 bases and J by 0 bases, with 9 bases between. CDR1 is SGHDT, CDR2 YYEEEE, per germline. This CDR3 contains 14 residues. The CDR3 spells CASSFRYYSYEQYF. DNA for the CDR3: TGTGCCAGCAGCTTTCGGTACTACTCCTACGAGCAGTACTTC.

A remark on this clone: At one of its ends the junction is not consistent with the germline gene, which may arise from a read error. The gene calls are TRBV11-2 and TRBJ2-7, with a possible D match to TRBD1 (5 bases). Germline loops: CDR1 SGHAT, CDR2 FQNNGV. The CDR3 contains 10 residues. In DNA form, the CDR3 reads TGTGCCAGCAGCCAGGGTCGACGCTTCTTC. It codes for CASSQGRRFF.

CDR3 sequence: CASQTSDYNSPLHF. DNA for the CDR3: TGTGCCTCTCAAACCAGCGACTATAATTCACCCCTCCACTTT. V usage is TRBV30 and J usage is TRBJ1-6; D is uncertain. Trimming cost V 7 bases and J 3 bases, with 13 bases left between them. Germline loops: CDR1 GTSNPN, CDR2 SVGIG (reference sequence). The CDR3 runs 14 residues.

V and J are TRBV28 and TRBJ1-2; D gene ambiguous. Germline lookup yields CDR1 MDHEN and CDR2 SYDVKM. The CDR3 runs 12 residues. V dropped 3 bases and J dropped 5 bases, with 7 bases sitting between them. In DNA, the CDR3 is TGTGCCAGCAGTTTCTACCCTTATGGCTACACCTTC. This codes for CASSFYPYGYTF.

The V and J genes are TRBV9 and TRBJ1-2; TRBD1 matches at 7 bases. The V and J ends lost 4 bases and 6 bases, in that order; junction bases with no gene match: 15. Per the germline V gene, CDR1 is SGDLS and CDR2 is YYNGEE. This CDR3 contains 16 residues. CDR3 sequence: CASSTPPAWTGDGYTF. CDR3 DNA: TGTGCCAGCAGCACACCTCCTGCATGGACAGGAGATGGCTACACCTTC.

This clone was counted once. Within the sample, other DNA sequences also encode this same CDR3. V gene TRBV9 combines with J gene TRBJ1-2; D is unclear. The germline V gene has CDR1 SGDLS and CDR2 YYNGEE. The CDR3 contains 15 residues. Between the trimmed V and J ends, which lost 4 bases and 1 base, there was a span of 14 bases. CDR3 DNA: TGTGCCAGCAGCCCCCTAGCCGACGGTAACTATGGCTACACCTTC. Amino acids: CASSPLADGNYGYTF.

This clone has just one count. The chain recombines TRBV7-8 with TRBJ1-4, with 8 bases that match TRBD1. There are 15 residues in the CDR3. The J segment lost 8 bases and the V segment lost 4 bases, leaving 9 bases of the junction unmatched. Per germline, CDR1 SGHVS and CDR2 FQNEAQ. CDR3 sequence (DNA): TGTGCCAGCAGCTCGGCACAGGGGGTAGGGGAAAAACTGTTTTTT. Translated, it gives CASSSAQGVGEKLFF.

The chain links TRBV5-4 to TRBJ2-7; 7 bases align to TRBD2. V trimming: 0 bases; J trimming: 2 bases; junction bases outside the gene matches: 8. The CDR3 runs to 16 residues. Germline V gene data show CDR1 as SGHNT and CDR2 as YYREEE (reference sequence). The CDR3 DNA follows: TGTGCCAGCAGCTTGGCGGGCGGGAGTAGGACCTACGAGCAGTACTTC. Its translation: CASSLAGGSRTYEQYF. The whole variable domain, filled in from reference TRBV5-4 and TRBJ2-7, reads ETGVTQSPTHLIKTRGQQVTLRCSSQSGHNTVSWYQQALGQGPQFIFQYYREEENGRGNFPPRFSGLQFPNYSSELNVNALELDDSALYLCASSLAGGSRTYEQYFGPGTRLTVT.

The chain uses TRBV19 and TRBJ1-2; D might be TRBD1 (6 bases). The V gene's germline CDR1 is LNHDA and CDR2 SQIVND (reference sequence). The CDR3 has 14 amino acids. Trimming took off 6 bases at V and 0 bases at J, with 11 bases between the two ends. In DNA, the CDR3 is TGTGCCAGTAGACCCAGGGGAGCTAACTATGGCTACACCTTC. Translated: CASRPRGANYGYTF.

Turning to this clone: Because the CDR3's place on the DNA is in doubt, the DNA is left out and the CDR3 is given as listed by TCRdb. The rearrangement uses TRBV9 and TRBJ2-6; TRBD2 is the table's D call and was not checked against the DNA. The CDR3 is 14 amino acids in total, end residues counted. The germline gives CDR1 SGDLS, CDR2 YYNGEE. The CDR3 protein is CASSVTFGANVLTF.

The J gene is TRBJ2-5, the V gene TRBV27, with 7 positions matching TRBD2. From germline, CDR1 is MNHEY and CDR2 SMNVEV (reference sequence). The CDR3 sequence is 12 residues long. Germline trimming cut 10 bases from V and 4 bases from J; bases unmatched to any gene: 6. CDR3 nucleotides: TGTGCCACCAGGTCGGGAGGAGAGACCCAGTACTTC. Protein: CATRSGGETQYF.

This clone turned up a few times. The V and J genes are TRBV30 and TRBJ1-2; 8 bases agree with TRBD1. There are 14 residues in the CDR3. Germline-derived CDR1 and CDR2 are GTSNPN and SVGIG (reference sequence). Trimming removed 5 bases from V and 5 bases from J; junction bases left unmatched: 10. The CDR3 loop is CAWGSQGQVYGYTF. In DNA, the CDR3 is TGTGCCTGGGGGTCCCAGGGACAGGTATATGGCTACACCTTC. The full variable domain, rest sourced from reference TRBV30 and TRBJ1-2, is SQTIHQWPATLVQPVGSPLSLECTVEGTSNPNLYWYRQAAGRGLQLLFYSVGIGQISSEVPQNLSASRPQDRQFILSSKKLLLSDSGFYLCAWGSQGQVYGYTFGSGTRLTVV.

V usage is TRBV2 and J usage is TRBJ1-5; no clear D. Germline V gives CDR1 SNHLY, CDR2 FYNNEI. CDR3 length: 14 residues. V shed 3 bases and J shed 4 bases, with 10 bases lying between them. This chain's CDR3 is CASSDWADNQPQHF. The CDR3, as DNA: TGTGCCAGCAGTGACTGGGCCGATAATCAGCCCCAGCATTTT.

The J gene is TRBJ2-1, the V gene TRBV13; tentative D call: TRBD2 (7 bases). CDR3 length equals 16 residues. Germline values: CDR1 PRHDT, CDR2 FYEKMQ (reference sequence). Trimming stripped 6 bases from V and 2 bases from J, with 17 bases between. The CDR3 region has the DNA TGTGCCAGCAGATGGGGGGGGGCCTTCACCTACAATGAGCAGTTCTTC. Its translation: CASRWGGAFTYNEQFF.

This sequence joins TRBV4-3 and TRBJ1-4, with TRBD1 matching over 7 bases. The CDR3 extends over 14 amino acids. Germline V lookup: CDR1 LGHNA, CDR2 YSLEER. Trimming cost V 3 bases and J 13 bases; bases outside gene matches: 11. The DNA for the CDR3 is TGCGCCAGCAGCCACCGGGACAGCGGACGAGGACTGTTTTTT. As protein: CASSHRDSGRGLFF.